The 3 T cell receptor beta chains below were found in one sample sequenced in a study of Tregs in tolerant kidney transplant recipients. Some clones are missing from TCRdb's copy, which holds only in-frame ones; the method was immunoSEQ multiplex PCR. The sample records approximately 260,000 clones, roughly 84% being singletons. The specimen was CD4+ T cells from blood. These receptors were obtained from a human donor in good health.

The chain has TRBV2 and TRBJ2-1; D is unresolved. The CDR3 totals 15 residues. Germline CDR1 and CDR2: SNHLY and FYNNEI. The ends were cut back, 10 bases at V and 0 bases at J, with 16 bases in the middle. The CDR3 reads CAIVKASFSYNEQFF. CDR3 DNA sequence: TGTGCCATCGTCAAGGCAAGCTTCTCCTACAATGAGCAGTTCTTC.

This chain links TRBV7-2 with TRBJ2-5, with 8 bases aligning to TRBD1. The J call may be in error: the DNA end matches TRBJ2-7 better. Looked up from germline, CDR1 is SGHTA and CDR2 is FQGNSA. This CDR3 has 15 residues. The CDR3 DNA reads TGTGCCAGCAGCCGAATCCAGGGGGCGCGGTACGAGCAGTACTTC. Encoded protein: CASSRIQGARYEQYF.

The chain joins TRBV23-1 to TRBJ2-4; weak D call: TRBD2 (6 bases). TRBV23-1 is designated an ORF whose function remains uncertain. This CDR3 has 16 residues. V shed 1 base and J shed 0 bases, with 10 bases lying between them. The chain's CDR3 is CASSQFWRGAKNIQYF. The CDR3 DNA reads as TGCGCCAGCAGTCAATTCTGGAGGGGAGCCAAAAACATTCAGTACTTC.